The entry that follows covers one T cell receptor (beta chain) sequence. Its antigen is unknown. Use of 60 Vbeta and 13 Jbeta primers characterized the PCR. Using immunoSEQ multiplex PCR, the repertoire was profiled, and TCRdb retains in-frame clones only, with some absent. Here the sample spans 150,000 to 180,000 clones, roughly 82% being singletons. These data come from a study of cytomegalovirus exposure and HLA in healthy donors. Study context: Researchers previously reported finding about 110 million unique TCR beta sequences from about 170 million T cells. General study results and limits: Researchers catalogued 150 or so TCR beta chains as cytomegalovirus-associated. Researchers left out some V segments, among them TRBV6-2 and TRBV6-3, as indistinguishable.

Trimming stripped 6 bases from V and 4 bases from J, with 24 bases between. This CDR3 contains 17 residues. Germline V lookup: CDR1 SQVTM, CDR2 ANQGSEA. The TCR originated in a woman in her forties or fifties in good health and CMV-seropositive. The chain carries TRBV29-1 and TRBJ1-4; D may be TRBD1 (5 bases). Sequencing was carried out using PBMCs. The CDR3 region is CSVGGIPRDGRNEKLFF. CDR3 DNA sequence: TGCAGCGTGGGGGGGATACCCCGGGACGGGCGTAATGAAAAACTGTTTTTT.